This is a list of T cell receptor beta chains from one sample in a study of identical twins. Each CDR3 protein is one row after TCRdb ran MiXCR on the 5' RACE reads. The repertoire includes fewer than 250,000 distinct CDR3 sequences, approximately 8.3% of them detected once, and roughly 2% sits in the top ten. This sample was shared with a second study, whose subject was yellow fever vaccine responses in identical twins.

Material for sequencing was memory (CD45RO+) T cells sorted from blood. These receptors originate from a young woman in good health. CDR3s include the opening cysteine and the closing phenylalanine or tryptophan. The order of the fields is V gene, D gene, CDR3 protein. D genes are given only for firm matches.

TRBV7-8 TRBD2 CASRFAGVGTGELFF
TRBV5-6 . CASSATGDGRYNEQFF
TRBV2 . CASSAENNSPLHF
TRBV7-2 . CASSQKGGPVEQYF
TRBV29-1 . CSVVRDGGTEAFF
TRBV4-3 . CASSQDRGNGQETQYF
TRBV20-1 TRBD2 CSARLAGGEQYF
TRBV6-5 . CVSSYSGSEAFF
TRBV7-2 . CASSLQFNSPLHF
TRBV7-9 . CASSLRTGVVNEQYF
TRBV6-5 TRBD1 CASSYSGQGSISGANVLTF
TRBV12-3/TRBV12-4 . CASSPGVTNEKLFF
TRBV6-2/TRBV6-3 TRBD2 CASSLSSGRHEQYF
TRBV29-1 . CSAARTGGEQYF
TRBV20-1 TRBD2 CSALPGGREYF
TRBV6-1 TRBD1 CASRRGQGIGEAFF
TRBV11-2 TRBD2 CASSLNRLAGVGDTQYF
TRBV7-7 . CASSQRGIDSPLHF
TRBV29-1 . CSVGRQGEDYTF
TRBV6-1 . CASSAGVADTQYF
TRBV2 . CASSGESTGELFF
TRBV3-1 . CASSQATPNEQFF
TRBV20-1 . CSARDLSAVSYNEQFF
TRBV5-6 TRBD1 CASSTTGKDGYTF
TRBV6-5 . CASSLAAPNYGYTF
TRBV28 TRBD2 CASTPGGEGLYEQYF
TRBV20-1 TRBD1 CSARDLLFTGGRNTGELFF
TRBV9 TRBD1 CASNTGQQETQYF
TRBV5-1 . CASSPEGVSTTDTQYF
TRBV11-2 TRBD1 CASSLTDRDEQYF
TRBV7-9 TRBD2 CASSFGGGGGNIQYF
TRBV6-2/TRBV6-3 TRBD2 CASSYGISGNLDEQFF
TRBV7-3 . CASSLNTSSGPNYGYTF
TRBV7-3 TRBD1 CASSRGRTGEHNEQFF
TRBV5-6 . CANLRTDQNYNEQFF
TRBV6-2/TRBV6-3 . CASTGTWSTDTQYF
TRBV5-1 . CASSLVGGPNSPLHF
TRBV7-9 TRBD1 CASSLGGTGFVYF
TRBV10-3 . CAISSSYNEQSF
TRBV24-1 . CATSERKGEQFF
TRBV6-4 . CASNPGDTGELFF
TRBV6-1 TRBD1 CASRKQGGSNQPQHF
TRBV10-3 . CAISEIDQTSPLHF
TRBV7-2 . CASSLDGKHTDTQYF
TRBV2 . CASRASIGGPEQYF
TRBV4-1 . CASSPTYPGSSYNEQFF